Included here is one TCR beta chain sequence, with context. Its cognate antigen has yet to be identified. The sequenced fragment ends 3 residues before the CDR3 boundary, so the rest is inferred from the germline J gene. TCR beta CDR3 regions were amplified by multiplex PCR from an average of around 1,200 ng genomic DNA per sample using the immunoSEQ assay. The assay corrected primer bias using a complete synthetic TCR repertoire to establish an amplification baseline. The amplicons were sequenced using the Illumina platform. The paper's data handling went like this. Error correction of the sequences involved clustering with frequency ratios plus a modified nearest-neighbor algorithm, after which the sequences were analyzed in the immunoSEQ Analyzer using IMGT gene definitions. At each rarefaction depth, TCR richness and evenness were averaged over 20 rarefaction repeats, and samples with fewer sequences than the depth were excluded. Wilcoxon rank sum tests with FDR correction were used to compare relative abundances of V, D and J genes between the groups. In the blinded duplicates, the intraclass correlation was around 96% for TCR richness and averaged 76.4% across 65 to 85 gene segments. TCRdb re-hosts the immuneACCESS table, in-frame sequences only. Its copies lack some clones; in the studies checked, an unresolved V gene accounts for under half of them, and the cause for the rest is not known. The D gene and trimming were derived from the DNA, and the V and J assignments and clone size from that table. The sample's own table lists approximately 35,000 clones. The top ten clones comprise 3.7% of the sample.

The data originate from a study of T cells in women clearing cervical HPV infection (dated by TCRdb to between 2017 and 2018). With respect to the entire study: Cases were under 30 women with histologically confirmed HPV16-related CIN3 or worse, including 2 invasive cancers. Nested within Costa Rica's Guanacaste HPV Natural History Study, an exploratory proof-of-principle case-control study compared TCR repertoires across cervical HPV16 outcomes. Blood from cases was collected at the visit at which the lesion was first identified, whereas blood from controls was collected once infection was no longer detected. For cases, the median interval between lesion detection and blood sampling was about 150 days, with an interquartile range of roughly 85 to 210 days. The controls were 25 or so women whose single incident HPV16 infection cleared within 12 months with no development of precancer or cancer. In the parent cohort, around 10,000 women aged 18 or older were enrolled in Guanacaste, Costa Rica, during about 1993 to 1994 and were followed for less than 8 years. Five blinded duplicates per group were added as quality controls, giving around 60 samples: 50 or so participants and 10 replicates. Cases and controls were matched on age within five years and on year of sample collection. Since only a few of the women had HLA typing available, the possibility that HLA type was acting as a confounder could not be ruled out. A median age of approximately 31 years was observed in cases versus approximately 40 in controls, and no significant differences in baseline characteristics were found.

Every participant had a single incident cervical HPV16 infection, and prevalent HPV16 infections were excluded. Cervical HPV DNA was detected by MY09/MY11 PCR and genotyped by dot-blot hybridization. Roughly 15 mL of heparinized blood was centrifuged, after which the buffy coat was aliquoted, frozen at -30 degrees C, and then stored at -80 degrees C. Genomic DNA was extracted from buffy coat specimens using QIAGEN kits. What the work shows at the level of the full study, not this receptor alone: Because the number of T cells in each sample was unknown, differences in richness could reflect differing T-cell content rather than repertoire biology. Significantly higher TCR repertoire richness was observed in CIN3+ cases than in controls across sequencing depths, whereas no difference in evenness was found. Lower TRBV6-7 relative abundance was observed in cases than in controls (approximately 0.1% versus 0.16%; Bonferroni P = 0.0008). The cross-sectional design could not show whether associations preceded infection or resulted from it; effector/memory subsets and HPV-specific T cells were not isolated. Random forest classifiers combining richness and V gene abundances distinguished cases from controls with an estimated AUC of roughly 0.81.

Based on the germline V gene, the CDR1 and CDR2 sequences are LGHNA and YNFKEQ. Including cysteine and phenylalanine, the CDR3 has 17 amino acids. Only the CDR3 bases that were read are kept: 42 of them, in frame from base 1. From V the trimming removes 4 bases and from J it removes 2 bases, while the gene matches leave 8 bases of the junction unaccounted for. The V and J segments used are TRBV4-2 and TRBJ2-1; 10 bases in the middle match TRBD2. The sequencing sample was made of blood buffy coat. The receptor was derived from a woman between 18 and 69 years old with a cervical HPV16 infection that either progressed to CIN3+ or cleared (not recorded which). CDR3 loop: CASSLSASGGAYNEQFF. The sequenced CDR3 bases are TGTGCCAGCAGCCTTTCAGCCAGCGGGGGGGCCTACAATGAG.